Below, 15 T cell receptor beta chains from the same sample are listed, as sequenced in a study of shared clonotypes between healthy human individuals. This table comes from immunoSEQ multiplex PCR, and its TCRdb copy is limited to in-frame clones, with some not included. The sample shows a few hundred thousand clones, roughly 97% of them seen only once. Sequencing was carried out using naive CD4+ T cells sorted from blood. Subset indicated: CD45RA+ positively selected. These receptors originate from a woman younger than 45 in good health.

This clone was seen a single time. This chain's CDR3 is CASGGRGETQYF. For the CDR3, the DNA is TGTGCCAGCGGCGGAAGAGGAGAAACGCAGTATTTT. The chain joins TRBV28 to TRBJ2-3; no reliable D call. From germline, CDR1 is MDHEN and CDR2 SYDVKM. Trimming shortened V by 8 bases and J by 9 bases, and 15 bases separated the two germline ends. The CDR3 is 12 residues long.

This clone was recorded only once. The chain uses TRBV25-1 and TRBJ2-3; D remains unclear. The germline V and J ends were trimmed by 2 bases and 4 bases, with 10 bases remaining between them. The CDR3 is 14 residues long. Looked up from germline, CDR1 is MGHDK and CDR2 is SYGVNS. CDR3 amino acids: CASSETPEADTQYF. In DNA form, the CDR3 reads TGTGCCAGCAGTGAAACCCCCGAGGCAGATACGCAGTATTTT. Full variable domain (missing parts from reference TRBV25-1 and TRBJ2-3): EADIYQTPRYLVIGTGKKITLECSQTMGHDKMYWYQQDPGMELHLIHYSYGVNSTEKGDLSSESTVSRIRTEHFPLTLESARPSHTSQYLCASSETPEADTQYFGPGTRLTVL.

The CDR3 nucleotides read TGCGCCAGCAGCCTCAGCGGGATAAGCACAGATACGCAGTATTTT. It encodes CASSLSGISTDTQYF. The V and J genes are TRBV5-1 and TRBJ2-3; 7 positions match TRBD2. The germline V gene encodes CDR1 SGHRS and CDR2 YFSETQ. The CDR3 sequence is 15 residues long. The ends lost 4 bases at V and 0 bases at J; junction bases unmatched: 5.

This chain uses TRBV2 with TRBJ2-5; TRBD1 aligns across 8 bases. This CDR3 spans 15 amino acids. Trimming took 4 bases from V and 4 from J; bases not matched to a gene: 8. Germline loops: CDR1 SNHLY, CDR2 FYNNEI. CDR3 bases: TGTGCCAGCAGTGGAGATGGGACAGGTTTAGAGACCCAGTACTTC. This gives the protein CASSGDGTGLETQYF.

The chain employs TRBV5-1 and TRBJ1-4, with TRBD1 identical over 7 bases. V was clipped by 5 bases and J by 5 bases; unmatched bases: 6. This CDR3 is 14 amino acids long. In germline, CDR1 is SGHRS, CDR2 YFSETQ. DNA for the CDR3: TGCGCCAGCAGTCGGCCGGGACAGAATGAAAAACTGTTTTTT. Translating gives CASSRPGQNEKLFF.

This CDR3 reads CASSDASGSADTQYF. In DNA form, the CDR3 reads TGTGCCAGCAGTGACGCTAGCGGGAGCGCAGATACGCAGTATTTT. The V gene is TRBV2, the J gene TRBJ2-3; 10 bases map to TRBD2. The CDR3 loop spans 15 amino acids. Germline V gene sequence: CDR1 SNHLY, CDR2 FYNNEI. V shed 3 bases, J shed 4 bases, and the junction held 4 bases outside the gene matches.

The CDR3 loop reads CASSESAGSAYEQYF. DNA of the CDR3: TGTGCCAGCAGCGAGTCGGCAGGATCTGCCTACGAGCAGTACTTC. The V gene is TRBV6-5, the J gene TRBJ2-7; no clear D gene. This CDR3 has 15 residues. Per germline, CDR1 MNHEY and CDR2 SVGAGI. V lost 6 bases and J lost 2, with 17 bases in between.

The rearrangement links TRBV27 to TRBJ2-5, with 9 positions matching TRBD1. From germline, CDR1 is MNHEY and CDR2 SMNVEV (reference sequence). The CDR3 is made up of 14 amino acids. J was trimmed by 5 bases and V by 6 bases; bases with no gene match: 7. CDR3 in amino acids: CASSRTGDVETQYF. The CDR3 DNA sequence: TGTGCCAGCAGCCGGACAGGGGATGTCGAGACCCAGTACTTC.

This clone came up a few times. The chain is built from TRBV6-5 and TRBJ2-7, with D possibly TRBD2 on 5 matching bases. The CDR3 covers 14 residues. The V gene's germline CDR1 is MNHEY and CDR2 SVGAGI. V dropped 0 bases and J dropped 4 bases, with 10 bases sitting between them. CDR3 sequence: CASSYSSRGYEQYF. The DNA of the CDR3 is TGTGCCAGCAGTTACTCGTCTCGCGGGTACGAGCAGTACTTC.

Of note for this clone: The same CDR3 arises from other DNA sequences in this sample as well. The rearrangement links TRBV18 to TRBJ2-3; D call uncertain. V lost 3 bases and J lost 0, with 4 bases in between. Per the germline V gene, CDR1 is KGHSH and CDR2 is LQKENI. The CDR3 is 13 residues long. The CDR3 DNA sequence: TGTGCCAGCTCACCCCCTAGCACAGATACGCAGTATTTT. Translation gives CASSPPSTDTQYF.

V usage is TRBV6-6 and J usage is TRBJ1-1; D not resolved. Germline lookup yields CDR1 MNHNY and CDR2 SVGAGI (reference sequence). The CDR3 has 11 residues. V was trimmed by 2 bases and J by 6 bases, leaving 4 bases between them. CDR3 residues: CASSYGSEAFF. The CDR3 DNA reads TGTGCCAGCAGTTACGGATCTGAAGCTTTCTTT.

This clone was seen just once. This sequence joins TRBV27 and TRBJ2-1; 15 nucleotides agree with TRBD2. The germline CDR1 and CDR2 sequences are MNHEY and SMNVEV (reference sequence). The CDR3 runs 18 residues. With V trimmed by 6 bases and J by 3 bases, 9 bases remained unmatched. CDR3 coding DNA: TGTGCCAGCAGCCGCTCGGGGACTAGCGGGAGGTTCTACAATGAGCAGTTCTTC. Its translation: CASSRSGTSGRFYNEQFF.

This chain links TRBV28 with TRBJ2-1, with TRBD2 matching 8 bases. Per the germline V gene, CDR1 is MDHEN and CDR2 is SYDVKM. The CDR3 covers 14 residues. Trimming removed 4 bases from V and 8 bases from J; junction bases left unmatched: 7. CDR3 sequence reads: CASSSWTSYYEQFF. The CDR3 DNA is TGTGCCAGCAGTTCCTGGACTAGCTATTATGAGCAGTTCTTC.

This chain uses TRBV11-2 with TRBJ1-4; possibly TRBD1 for D (5 bases). The germline gives CDR1 SGHAT, CDR2 FQNNGV. This CDR3 is built from 16 residues. Trimming left V 3 bases short and J 8 bases short, with 19 bases between. CDR3 sequence (DNA): TGTGCCAGCAGCTTGGAGCCCCGGGCAGGGAAGGAAAAACTGTTTTTT. Amino acids: CASSLEPRAGKEKLFF.

The gene calls are TRBV28 and TRBJ1-2; 9 nucleotides agree with TRBD1. The CDR3 totals 15 residues. Trimming at V came to 7 bases and at J to 4 bases, leaving 10 bases not matched to a gene. The germline V gene encodes CDR1 MDHEN and CDR2 SYDVKM. The CDR3 spells CASTATGTGTYGYTF. The CDR3 DNA reads TGTGCCAGCACCGCAACCGGGACAGGGACCTATGGCTACACCTTC.